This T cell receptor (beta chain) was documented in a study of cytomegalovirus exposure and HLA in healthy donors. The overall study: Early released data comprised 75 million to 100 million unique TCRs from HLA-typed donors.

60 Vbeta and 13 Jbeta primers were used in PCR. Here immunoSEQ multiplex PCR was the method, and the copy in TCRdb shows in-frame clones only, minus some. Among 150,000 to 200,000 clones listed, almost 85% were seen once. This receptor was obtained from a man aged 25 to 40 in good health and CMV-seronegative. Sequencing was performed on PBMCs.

The CDR3 coding sequence is TGTGCCAGCTCACCAAGGGGACTAGCGGGAGGAGCCGCCTTCTACGAGCAGTACTTC. The encoded protein is CASSPRGLAGGAAFYEQYF. The genes are TRBV18 and TRBJ2-7, with TRBD2 matching 15 bases. CDR1 KGHSH and CDR2 LQKENI come from the germline V gene. After removal of 2 bases from V and 3 bases from J, the junction contained 11 bases not matched to a gene. This CDR3 is built from 19 residues.